This record looks at one T cell receptor (beta chain) sequence and its context. The antigen this receptor binds is unknown. Base-call qualities are not available, and no considerably larger clone is one nucleotide away. Donors were healthy HIV-negative adults with no recently reported acute infections or vaccinations. All donors were Caucasian adults living in Nashville, Tennessee, USA. CD4+ T cells were enriched by magnetic negative selection, after which naive cells were positively selected on CD45RA and the negative fraction was taken as the memory subset. Blood was obtained by leukapheresis, after which PBMCs were separated by Ficoll-Histopaque density gradient centrifugation and cryopreserved in liquid nitrogen vapor phase. Analytical flow cytometry was used to check the purity and quantity of every magnetically sorted T cell population. Genomic DNA was isolated from each sorted fraction and quantified by UV absorbance on a Nanodrop 2000c.

This entry belongs to a study of shared clonotypes between healthy human individuals (dated by TCRdb to the early 2020s). For context, the study as a whole: The cohort included three men and two women between 18 and 49 years of age. For each donor, three plates each were used for CD4 naive and CD4 memory, two plates were used for CD8 naive, and one plate was used for CD8 memory. To estimate repertoire size and how much clonotype sharing occurs between individuals, the study deeply sequenced the blood TCR repertoires of several healthy adults. Different laboratories and diverse techniques were used to prepare libraries and sequence TCR repertoires, to increase sequencing depth and limit assay-specific biases. Between about 0.8 and 9 billion PBMCs per donor were obtained by leukapheresis.

At the junction V is shortened by 4 bases and J by 8 bases, with 18 bases in between. Reading from cysteine to phenylalanine, the CDR3 counts 14 amino acids. Only CDR3 DNA is held: 42 bases, read in frame from base 1. Via the germline V gene (reference sequence), CDR1 is SGHNT and CDR2 YYREEE. Paper-wide results and their limitations: When a handful of donors were compared, the shared fraction of clonotypes was about 5.2% for naive CD4, about 4% for naive CD8, 2% to 2.5% for memory CD4, and 0.35% to 0.4% for memory CD8. Clonotypes shared by all four sorted-subset donors showed higher generation probabilities than non-shared clonotypes. Naive subsets generally had larger estimated clonotype richness than memory subsets. Sampling was restricted to blood, and TCR repertoires in tissue are likely to differ from TCR repertoires in blood. Because the study included a small number of donors, the genetic and exposure-history diversity represented was limited. Pairwise subsampling indicated that sequencing depth was expected to affect the degree of clonotype sharing among donors. Incomplete sequencing was indicated by rarefaction of sorted-subset datasets, despite the large sequencing depth.

Using the deep immunoSEQ assay, TCR CDR3 regions were amplified from genomic DNA by multiplex PCR. Extracted genomic DNA from each cell subset was spread evenly across all wells of several immunoSEQ 96-well plates, with each plate serving as a replicate. Each replicate PCR for sorted subsets received approximately 200 ng genomic DNA, equal to roughly 29,000 T cell genomes. The purified libraries were quantified using a Qubit 3.0 fluorometer, sized with a Bioanalyzer 2100, and then quantified again using the KAPA Library Quantification kit. Each immunoSEQ 96-well plate was sequenced on its own single-read 150-cycle Illumina NextSeq 550 flow cell. As for how the authors treated the data: Because the immunoSEQ output included only junctional sequences and no quality scores, the filtering could not be the same as the filtering used for full-length reads. Sequences were annotated with PyIR, a Python wrapper for IgBLAST v1.9, and V/J genes and CDR3 were assigned using IMGT germline references. Reads were removed for weak V/J assignments (E-value above 1e-6), missing CDR3, stop codons, out-of-frame junctions, or ambiguous translated residues. A V3J clonotype was defined by an identical inferred V gene, J gene, and CDR3 amino acid sequence. The percentage overlap between two repertoires was calculated by dividing the number of shared unique clonotypes by the size of the smaller repertoire. Three approaches were used to assess repertoire richness: RTK rarefaction, the Chao1 estimator, and Recon v2.1 estimates of unobserved clonotypes. OLGA was used to compute generation probabilities for all TCRbeta clonotypes that the gDNA method yielded from a few donors. TCRdb stores this immuneACCESS table with in-frame sequences only. Part of the clones is absent; in the studies checked, under half of the shortfall reflects unresolved V genes, and no reason is known for the rest. The V and J calls and clone size are taken from that table; D and trimming were inferred from the DNA. This sample gives approximately 2.4 million clones in total; around 95% of them show up just once. The ten largest clones represent less than 0.15% of the sample.

Sequencing input: naive CD4+ T cells sorted from blood. In the paper's terms, the cell subset or site label means: CD45RA+ positively selected. This sequence uses TRBV5-4 and TRBJ1-2; TRBD1 is possibly the D segment (5 matching bases). This TCR derives from a man aged 18-30 years in good health. The CDR3 here reads CASSTAVGQGGYTF. The bases are TGTGCCAGCAGCACAGCGGTGGGGCAGGGAGGCTACACCTTC.